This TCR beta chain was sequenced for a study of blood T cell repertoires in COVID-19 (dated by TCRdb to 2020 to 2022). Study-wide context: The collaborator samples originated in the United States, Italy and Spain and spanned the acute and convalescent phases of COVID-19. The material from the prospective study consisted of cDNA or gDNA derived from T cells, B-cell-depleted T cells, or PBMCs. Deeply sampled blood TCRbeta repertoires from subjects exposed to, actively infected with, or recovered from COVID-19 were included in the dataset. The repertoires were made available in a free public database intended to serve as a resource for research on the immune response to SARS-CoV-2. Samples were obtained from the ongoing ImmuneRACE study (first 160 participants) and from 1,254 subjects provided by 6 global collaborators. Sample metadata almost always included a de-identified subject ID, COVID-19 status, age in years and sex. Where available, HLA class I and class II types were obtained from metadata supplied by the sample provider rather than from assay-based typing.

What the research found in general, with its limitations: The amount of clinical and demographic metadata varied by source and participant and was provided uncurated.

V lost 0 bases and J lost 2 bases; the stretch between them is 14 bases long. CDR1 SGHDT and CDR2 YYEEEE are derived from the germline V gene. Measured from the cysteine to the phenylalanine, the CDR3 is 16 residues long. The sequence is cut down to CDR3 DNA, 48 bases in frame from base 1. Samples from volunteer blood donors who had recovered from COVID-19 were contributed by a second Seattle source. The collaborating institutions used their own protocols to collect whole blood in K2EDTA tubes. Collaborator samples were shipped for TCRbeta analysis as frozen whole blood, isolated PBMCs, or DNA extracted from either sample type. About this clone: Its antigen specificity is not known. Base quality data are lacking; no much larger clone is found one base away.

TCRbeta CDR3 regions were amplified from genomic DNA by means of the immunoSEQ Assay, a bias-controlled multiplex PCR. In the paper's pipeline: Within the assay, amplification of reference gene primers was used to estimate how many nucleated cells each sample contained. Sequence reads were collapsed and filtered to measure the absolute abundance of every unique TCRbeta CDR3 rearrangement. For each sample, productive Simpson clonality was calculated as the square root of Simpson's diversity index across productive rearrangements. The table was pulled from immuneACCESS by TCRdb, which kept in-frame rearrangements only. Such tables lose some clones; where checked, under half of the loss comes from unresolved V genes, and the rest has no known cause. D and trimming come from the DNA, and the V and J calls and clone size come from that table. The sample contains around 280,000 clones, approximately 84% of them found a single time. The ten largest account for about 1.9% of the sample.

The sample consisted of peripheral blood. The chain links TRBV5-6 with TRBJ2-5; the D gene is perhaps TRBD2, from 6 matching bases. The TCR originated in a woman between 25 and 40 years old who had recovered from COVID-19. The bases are TGTGCCAGCAGCTTGGCCACATCCGGGGGACAAGAGACCCAGTACTTC. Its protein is CASSLATSGGQETQYF. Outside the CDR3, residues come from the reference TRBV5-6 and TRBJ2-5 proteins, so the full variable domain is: DAGVTQSPTHLIKTRGQQVTLRCSPKSGHDTVSWYQQALGQGPQFIFQYYEEEERQRGNFPDRFSGHQFPNYSSELNVNALLLGDSALYLCASSLATSGGQETQYFGPGTRLLVL.